The present T cell receptor beta chain was sequenced within a study of blood T cell repertoires in COVID-19. TCRdb keeps only in-frame clones here, not all; method: immunoSEQ multiplex PCR. The sample shows 20,000 to 25,000 clones, around 90% of them seen only once. CDR3 size: 14 residues. CDR1 and CDR2 from the germline V gene are KGHSH and LQKENI. V lost 0 bases to trimming and J lost 3 bases, with 8 bases between them. V usage is TRBV18 and J usage is TRBJ1-1; perhaps TRBD1 as D (6 bases). Specimen: peripheral blood. The clonotype originates from a human donor with active COVID-19. The donor label of this sample is uncertain. Here the CDR3 reads CASSPPSGDTEAFF. The CDR3 DNA reads TGTGCCAGCTCACCACCTTCAGGGGACACTGAAGCTTTCTTT.